This T cell receptor beta chain was captured in a study of neurological immune-mediated disorders. The cDNA was generated by 5'RACE with 10-nucleotide random UMIs. TCRdb reprocessed the 5' RACE reads via MiXCR and lists one record per CDR3 protein. The sample records roughly 62,000 distinct CDR3 sequences, roughly 2.5% being singletons. Study observations and caveats: Phylogenetic grouping put 18 of 34 multiple sclerosis patients' repertoires into one related-CDR3 cluster, a possible signature. Association of the multiple sclerosis repertoire cluster with clinical or MRI features was not observed for any feature. TCR-beta repertoires seemed private in all groups, with no expanded CDR3 amino acid sequences shared.

The V segment lost 4 bases and the J segment 0 bases; nucleotides outside the gene matches: 6. CDR1 and CDR2 from the germline V gene are GTSNPN and SVGIG (reference sequence). This CDR3 spans 15 amino acids. This clonotype was detected many times. Antigen specificity is unknown. Sequencing was carried out using PBMCs. The rearrangement links TRBV30 to TRBJ1-5; 7 bases match TRBD1. The clonotype originates from a man over 45 with multiple sclerosis. In nucleotides, the CDR3 is TGTGCCTGGACCGCCGGGACAGATAGCAATCAGCCCCAGCATTTT. The encoded protein is CAWTAGTDSNQPQHF.